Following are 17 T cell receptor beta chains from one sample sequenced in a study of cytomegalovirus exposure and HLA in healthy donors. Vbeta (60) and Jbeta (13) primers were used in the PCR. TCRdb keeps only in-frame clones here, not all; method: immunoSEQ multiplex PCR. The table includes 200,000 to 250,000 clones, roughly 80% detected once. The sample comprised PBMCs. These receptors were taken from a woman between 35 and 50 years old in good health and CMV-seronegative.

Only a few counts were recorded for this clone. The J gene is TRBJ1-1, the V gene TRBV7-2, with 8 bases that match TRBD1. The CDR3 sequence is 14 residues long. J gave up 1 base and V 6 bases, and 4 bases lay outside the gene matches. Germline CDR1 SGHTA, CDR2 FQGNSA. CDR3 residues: CASRPTGGNTEAFF. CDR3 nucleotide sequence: TGTGCCAGCAGGCCAACAGGGGGGAACACTGAAGCTTTCTTT.

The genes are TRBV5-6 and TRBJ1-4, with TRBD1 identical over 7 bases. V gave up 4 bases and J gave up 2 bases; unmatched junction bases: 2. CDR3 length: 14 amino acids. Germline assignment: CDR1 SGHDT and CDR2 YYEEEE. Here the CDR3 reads CASSETGTNEKLFF. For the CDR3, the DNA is TGTGCCAGCAGCGAGACAGGGACTAATGAAAAACTGTTTTTT.

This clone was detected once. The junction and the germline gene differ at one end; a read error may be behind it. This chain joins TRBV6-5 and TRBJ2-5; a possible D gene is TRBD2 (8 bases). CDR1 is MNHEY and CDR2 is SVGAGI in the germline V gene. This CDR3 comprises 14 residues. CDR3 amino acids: CASSTGGGQEIQYF. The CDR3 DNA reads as TGTGCCAGCAGTACGGGAGGGGGCCAAGAGATCCAGTACTTC.

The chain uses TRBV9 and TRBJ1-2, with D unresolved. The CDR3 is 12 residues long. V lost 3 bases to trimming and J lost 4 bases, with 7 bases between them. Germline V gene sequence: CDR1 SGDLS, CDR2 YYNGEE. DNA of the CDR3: TGTGCCAGCAGCGGAGGAACCTATGGCTACACCTTC. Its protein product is CASSGGTYGYTF.

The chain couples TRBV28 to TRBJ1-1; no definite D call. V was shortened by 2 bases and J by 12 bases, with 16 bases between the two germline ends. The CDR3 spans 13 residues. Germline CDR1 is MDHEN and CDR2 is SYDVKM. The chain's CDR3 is CASSLNGVLRTFF. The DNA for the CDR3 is TGTGCCAGCAGTTTAAACGGGGTCCTGAGGACTTTCTTT.

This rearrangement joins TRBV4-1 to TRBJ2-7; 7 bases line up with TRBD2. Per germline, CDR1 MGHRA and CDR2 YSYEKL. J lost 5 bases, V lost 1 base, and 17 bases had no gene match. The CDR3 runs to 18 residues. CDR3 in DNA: TGCGCCAGCAGCCAAGTCCCCCGGTGGGGCGGGAGTGCGAACGAGCAGTACTTC. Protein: CASSQVPRWGGSANEQYF.

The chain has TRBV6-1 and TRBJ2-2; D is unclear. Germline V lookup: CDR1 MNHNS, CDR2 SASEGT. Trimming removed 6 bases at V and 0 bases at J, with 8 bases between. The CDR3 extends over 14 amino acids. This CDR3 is CASRQYSNTGELFF. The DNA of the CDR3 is TGTGCCAGCAGACAGTATTCGAACACCGGGGAGCTGTTTTTT.

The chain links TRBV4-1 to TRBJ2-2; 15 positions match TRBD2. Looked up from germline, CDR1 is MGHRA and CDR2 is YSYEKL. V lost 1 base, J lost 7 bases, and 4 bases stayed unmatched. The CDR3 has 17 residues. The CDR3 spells CASSQAGLAGGIGELFF. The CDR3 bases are TGCGCCAGCAGCCAAGCAGGACTAGCGGGAGGGATCGGGGAGCTGTTTTTT.

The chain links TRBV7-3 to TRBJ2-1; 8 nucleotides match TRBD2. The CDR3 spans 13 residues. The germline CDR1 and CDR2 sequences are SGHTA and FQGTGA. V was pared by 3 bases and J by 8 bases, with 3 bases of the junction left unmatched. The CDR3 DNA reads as TGTGCCAGCAGCTTCAGCGGGAGTGATGAGCAGTTCTTC. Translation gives CASSFSGSDEQFF.

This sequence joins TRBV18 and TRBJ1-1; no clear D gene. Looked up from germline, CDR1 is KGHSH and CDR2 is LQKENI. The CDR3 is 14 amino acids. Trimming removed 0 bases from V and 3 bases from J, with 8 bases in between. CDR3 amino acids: CASSPPNTYTEAFF. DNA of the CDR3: TGTGCCAGCTCACCACCGAATACTTACACTGAAGCTTTCTTT.

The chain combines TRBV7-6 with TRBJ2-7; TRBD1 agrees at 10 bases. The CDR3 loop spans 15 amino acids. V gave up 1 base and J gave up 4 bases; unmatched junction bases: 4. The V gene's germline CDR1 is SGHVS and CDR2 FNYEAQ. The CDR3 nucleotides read TGTGCCAGCAGCTTAGAGGACAGGGGGTTTTACGAGCAGTACTTC. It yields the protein CASSLEDRGFYEQYF.

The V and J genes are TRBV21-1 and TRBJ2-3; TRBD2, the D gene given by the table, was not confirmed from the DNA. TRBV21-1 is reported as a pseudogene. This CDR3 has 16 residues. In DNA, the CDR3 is TGTGCCAGCAGCAGAACTAGCGGGATAGGCACAGATACGCAGTATTTT. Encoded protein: CASSRTSGIGTDTQYF.

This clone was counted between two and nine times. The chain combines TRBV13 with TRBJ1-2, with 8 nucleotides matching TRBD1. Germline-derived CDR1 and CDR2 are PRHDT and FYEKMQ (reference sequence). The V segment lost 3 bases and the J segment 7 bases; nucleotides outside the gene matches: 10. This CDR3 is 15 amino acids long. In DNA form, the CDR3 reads TGTGCCAGCAGCTTTCAGGGGGCGCGTAGAAGTGGCTACACCTTC. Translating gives CASSFQGARRSGYTF.

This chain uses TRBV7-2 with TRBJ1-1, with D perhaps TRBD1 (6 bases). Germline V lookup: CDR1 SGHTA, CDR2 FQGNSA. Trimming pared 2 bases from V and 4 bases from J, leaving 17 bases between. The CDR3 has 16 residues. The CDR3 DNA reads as TGTGCCAGCAGCTTATGGGGGCAGCGTCTTCCCACTGAAGCTTTCTTT. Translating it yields CASSLWGQRLPTEAFF.

The CDR3 bases are TGTGCCAGCAGCATGGCTGGGGGGGGCGGGTATTCACCCCTCCACTTT. Encoded protein: CASSMAGGGGYSPLHF. The rearrangement joins TRBV7-3 to TRBJ1-6; D is possibly TRBD1 (6 bases). This CDR3 is 16 amino acids long. CDR1 is SGHTA and CDR2 is FQGTGA in the germline V gene. With 5 bases removed from V and 8 bases from J, the gap between germline ends came to 19 bases.

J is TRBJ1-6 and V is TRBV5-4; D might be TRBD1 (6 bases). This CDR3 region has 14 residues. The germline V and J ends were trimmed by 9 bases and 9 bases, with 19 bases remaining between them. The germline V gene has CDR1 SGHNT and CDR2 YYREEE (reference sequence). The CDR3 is CATSTLDSFSPLHF. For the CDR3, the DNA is TGTGCCACCTCTACGCTGGACAGCTTTTCACCCCTCCACTTT.

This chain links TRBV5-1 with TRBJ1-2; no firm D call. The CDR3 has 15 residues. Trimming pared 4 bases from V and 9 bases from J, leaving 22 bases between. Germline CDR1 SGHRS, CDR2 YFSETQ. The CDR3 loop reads CASSQLTGNSRSYTF. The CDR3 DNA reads TGCGCCAGCAGCCAACTTACCGGGAATTCGAGGAGCTACACCTTC. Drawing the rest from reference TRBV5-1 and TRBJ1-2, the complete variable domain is KAGVTQTPRYLIKTRGQQVTLSCSPISGHRSVSWYQQTPGQGLQFLFEYFSETQRNKGNFPGRFSGRQFSNSRSEMNVSTLELGDSALYLCASSQLTGNSRSYTFGSGTRLTVV.